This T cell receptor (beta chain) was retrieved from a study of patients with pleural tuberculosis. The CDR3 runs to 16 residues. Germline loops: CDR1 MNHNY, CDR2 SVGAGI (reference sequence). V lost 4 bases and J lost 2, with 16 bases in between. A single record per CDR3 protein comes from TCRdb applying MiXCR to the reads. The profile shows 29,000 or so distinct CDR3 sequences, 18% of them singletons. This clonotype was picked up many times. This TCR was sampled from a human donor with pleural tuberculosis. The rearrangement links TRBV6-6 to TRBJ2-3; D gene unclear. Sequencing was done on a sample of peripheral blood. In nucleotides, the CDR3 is TGTGCCAGCAGTTCCTCGACGATCAGAGACACAGATACGCAGTATTTT. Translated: CASSSSTIRDTDTQYF.